Sequencing of this TCR beta chain was carried out in a study of PD-L1 blockade in urothelial cancer. Documented time point: pretreatment peripheral blood. V lost 5 bases and J lost 2, with 11 bases in between. CDR1 is MDHEN, CDR2 SYDVKM, per germline. This CDR3 is built from 14 residues. Profiling relied on immunoSEQ multiplex PCR, and the TCRdb table lists in-frame clones only, not all of them. The sample carries approximately 48,000 clones, 70% to 80% recorded once. This rearrangement joins TRBV28 to TRBJ2-3; D might be TRBD1 (6 bases). The receptor comes from a man between 70 and 80 years old with urothelial cancer. The starting material was PBMCs, obtained around atezolizumab (anti-PD-L1) treatment. CDR3 loop: CASSGDTATDTQYF. In DNA form, the CDR3 reads TGTGCCAGCAGTGGGGACACCGCCACAGATACGCAGTATTTT.